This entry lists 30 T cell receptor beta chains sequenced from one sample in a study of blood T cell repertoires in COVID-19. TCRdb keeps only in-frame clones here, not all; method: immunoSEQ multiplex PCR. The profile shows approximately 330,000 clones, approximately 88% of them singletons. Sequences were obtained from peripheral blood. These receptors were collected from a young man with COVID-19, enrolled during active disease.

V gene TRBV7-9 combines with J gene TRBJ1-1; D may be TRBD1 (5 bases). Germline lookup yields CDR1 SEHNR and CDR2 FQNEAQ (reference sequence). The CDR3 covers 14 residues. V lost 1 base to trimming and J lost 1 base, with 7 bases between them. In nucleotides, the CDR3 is TGTGCCAGCAGCTTAGTCACAGGGAACACTGAAGCTTTCTTT. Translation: CASSLVTGNTEAFF.

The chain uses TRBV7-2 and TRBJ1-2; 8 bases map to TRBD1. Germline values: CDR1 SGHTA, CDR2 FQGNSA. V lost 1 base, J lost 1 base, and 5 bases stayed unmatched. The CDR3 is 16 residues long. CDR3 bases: TGTGCCAGCAGCTTAGGGGCAGGGGGCAATAACTATGGCTACACCTTC. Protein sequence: CASSLGAGGNNYGYTF. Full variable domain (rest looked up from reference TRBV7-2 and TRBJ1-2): GAGVSQSPSNKVTEKGKDVELRCDPISGHTALYWYRQSLGQGLEFLIYFQGNSAPDKSGLPSDRFSAERTGGSVSTLTIQRTQQEDSAVYLCASSLGAGGNNYGYTFGSGTRLTVV.

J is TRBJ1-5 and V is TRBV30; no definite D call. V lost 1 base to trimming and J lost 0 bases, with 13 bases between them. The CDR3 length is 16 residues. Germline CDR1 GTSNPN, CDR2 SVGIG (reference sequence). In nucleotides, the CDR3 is TGTGCCTGGAGTGGAGGTCTCTATTATAGCAATCAGCCCCAGCATTTT. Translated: CAWSGGLYYSNQPQHF.

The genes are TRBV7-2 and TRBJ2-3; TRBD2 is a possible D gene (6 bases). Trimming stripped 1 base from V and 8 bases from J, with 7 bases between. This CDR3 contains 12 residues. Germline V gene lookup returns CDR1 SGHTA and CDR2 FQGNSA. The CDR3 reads CASSLGGLTQYF. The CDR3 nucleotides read TGTGCCAGCAGCTTAGGGGGACTTACGCAGTATTTT.

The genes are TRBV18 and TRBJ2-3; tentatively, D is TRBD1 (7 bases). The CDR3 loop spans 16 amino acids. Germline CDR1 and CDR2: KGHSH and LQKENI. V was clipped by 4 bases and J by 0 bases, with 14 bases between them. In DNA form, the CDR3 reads TGTGCCAGCTCACAGGCGGGACAGACCAGCACAGATACGCAGTATTTT. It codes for CASSQAGQTSTDTQYF. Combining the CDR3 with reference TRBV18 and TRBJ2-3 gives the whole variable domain NAGVMQNPRHLVRRRGQEARLRCSPMKGHSHVYWYRQLPEEGLKFMVYLQKENIIDESGMPKERFSAEFPKEGPSILRIQQVVRGDSAAYFCASSQAGQTSTDTQYFGPGTRLTVL.

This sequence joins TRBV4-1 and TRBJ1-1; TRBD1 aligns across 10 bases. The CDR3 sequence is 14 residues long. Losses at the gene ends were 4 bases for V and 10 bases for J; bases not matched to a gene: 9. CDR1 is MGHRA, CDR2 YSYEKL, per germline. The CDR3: CASSRGTGEIGAFF. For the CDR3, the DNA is TGCGCCAGCAGCCGGGGGACAGGGGAAATCGGAGCTTTCTTT.

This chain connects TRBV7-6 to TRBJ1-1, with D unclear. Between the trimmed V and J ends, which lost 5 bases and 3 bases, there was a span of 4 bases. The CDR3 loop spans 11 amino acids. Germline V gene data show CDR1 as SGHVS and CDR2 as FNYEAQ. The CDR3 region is CASSGHTEAFF. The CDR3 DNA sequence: TGTGCCAGCAGCGGCCACACTGAAGCTTTCTTT.

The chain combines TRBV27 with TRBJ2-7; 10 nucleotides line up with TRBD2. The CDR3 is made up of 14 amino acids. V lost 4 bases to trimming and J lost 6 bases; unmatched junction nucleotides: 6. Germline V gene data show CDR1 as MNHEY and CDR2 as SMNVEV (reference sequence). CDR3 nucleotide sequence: TGTGCCAGCAGTTCTCTAGCGGGAGTAATCGAGCAGTACTTC. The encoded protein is CASSSLAGVIEQYF.

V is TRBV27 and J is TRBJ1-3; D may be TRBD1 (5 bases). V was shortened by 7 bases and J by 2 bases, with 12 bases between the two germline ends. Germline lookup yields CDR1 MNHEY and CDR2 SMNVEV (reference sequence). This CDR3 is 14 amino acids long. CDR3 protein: CASKLQGTGNTIYF. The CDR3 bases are TGTGCCAGCAAACTTCAGGGCACTGGAAACACCATATATTTT.

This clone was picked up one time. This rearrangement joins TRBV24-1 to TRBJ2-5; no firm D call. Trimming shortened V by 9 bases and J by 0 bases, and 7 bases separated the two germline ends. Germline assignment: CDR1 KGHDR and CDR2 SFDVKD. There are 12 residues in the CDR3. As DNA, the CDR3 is TGTGCCACCTCACAGTACCAAGAGACCCAGTACTTC. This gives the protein CATSQYQETQYF.

The DNA of the CDR3 is TGTGCCAGCAGTTTGGAGTTTGATGATTACAATGAGCAGTTCTTC. Translating gives CASSLEFDDYNEQFF. The V and J genes are TRBV27 and TRBJ2-1; D call uncertain. The germline gives CDR1 MNHEY, CDR2 SMNVEV (reference sequence). V lost 3 bases and J 4 bases, leaving 13 bases between the germline ends. The CDR3 runs 15 residues.

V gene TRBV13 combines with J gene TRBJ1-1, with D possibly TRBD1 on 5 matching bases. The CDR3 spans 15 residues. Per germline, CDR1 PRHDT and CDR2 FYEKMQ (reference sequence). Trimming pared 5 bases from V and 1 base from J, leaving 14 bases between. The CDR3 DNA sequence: TGTGCCAGCAGCCCAACTCAGGGTAGGAACACTGAAGCTTTCTTT. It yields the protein CASSPTQGRNTEAFF.

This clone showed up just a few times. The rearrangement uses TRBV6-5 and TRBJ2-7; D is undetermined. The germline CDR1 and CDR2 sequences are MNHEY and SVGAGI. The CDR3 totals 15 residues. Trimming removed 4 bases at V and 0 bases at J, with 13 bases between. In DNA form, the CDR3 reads TGTGCCAGCAGTTCTTCAGGCGCATCCTCCTACGAGCAGTACTTC. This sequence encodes CASSSSGASSYEQYF.

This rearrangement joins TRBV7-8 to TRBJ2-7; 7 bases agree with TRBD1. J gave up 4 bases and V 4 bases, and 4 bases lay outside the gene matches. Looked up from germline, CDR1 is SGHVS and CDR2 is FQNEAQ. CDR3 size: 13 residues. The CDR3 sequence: CASSWTGYYEQYF. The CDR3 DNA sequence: TGTGCCAGCAGCTGGACAGGTTATTACGAGCAGTACTTC.

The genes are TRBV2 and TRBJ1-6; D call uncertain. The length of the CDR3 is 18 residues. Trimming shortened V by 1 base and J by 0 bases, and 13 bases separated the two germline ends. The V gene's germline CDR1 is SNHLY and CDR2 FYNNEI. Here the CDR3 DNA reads TGTGCCAGCAGTGAAGAAGGCGGGCCGGACTCCTATAATTCACCCCTCCACTTT. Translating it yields CASSEEGGPDSYNSPLHF.

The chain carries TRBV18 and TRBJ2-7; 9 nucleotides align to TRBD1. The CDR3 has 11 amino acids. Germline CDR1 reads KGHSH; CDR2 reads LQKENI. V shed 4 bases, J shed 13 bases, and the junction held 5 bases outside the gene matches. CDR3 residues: CASSQGQGYYF. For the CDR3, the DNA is TGTGCCAGCTCACAGGGACAGGGATATTACTTC.

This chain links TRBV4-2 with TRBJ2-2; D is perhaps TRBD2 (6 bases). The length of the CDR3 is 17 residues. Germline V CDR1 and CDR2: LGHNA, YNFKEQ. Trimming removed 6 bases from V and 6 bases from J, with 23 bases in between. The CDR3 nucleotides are TGTGCCAGCAGGCCTCCTTTGGAGGGAGTAATGGCCGGGGAGCTGTTTTTT. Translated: CASRPPLEGVMAGELFF.

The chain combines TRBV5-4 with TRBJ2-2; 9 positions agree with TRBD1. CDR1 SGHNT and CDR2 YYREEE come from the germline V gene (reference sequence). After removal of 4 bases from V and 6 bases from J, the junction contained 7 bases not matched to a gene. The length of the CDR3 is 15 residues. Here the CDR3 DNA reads TGTGCCAGCAGCCGCGGGACAGGGATGTCCGGGGAGCTGTTTTTT. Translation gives CASSRGTGMSGELFF.

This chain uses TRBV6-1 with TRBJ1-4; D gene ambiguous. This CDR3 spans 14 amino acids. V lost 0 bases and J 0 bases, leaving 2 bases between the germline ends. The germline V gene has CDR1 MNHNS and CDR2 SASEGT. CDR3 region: CASSEAATNEKLFF. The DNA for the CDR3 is TGTGCCAGCAGTGAAGCCGCAACTAATGAAAAACTGTTTTTT.

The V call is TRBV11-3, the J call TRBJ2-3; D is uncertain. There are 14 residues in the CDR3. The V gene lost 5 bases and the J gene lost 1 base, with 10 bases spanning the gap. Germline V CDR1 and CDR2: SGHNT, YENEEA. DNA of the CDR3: TGTGCCAGCAGCCCTCCTCCGGGCACAGATACGCAGTATTTT. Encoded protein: CASSPPPGTDTQYF.

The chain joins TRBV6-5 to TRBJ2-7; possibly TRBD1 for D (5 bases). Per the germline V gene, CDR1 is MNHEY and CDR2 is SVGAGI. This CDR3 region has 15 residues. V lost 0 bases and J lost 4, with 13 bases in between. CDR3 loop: CASSYSIARDYEQYF. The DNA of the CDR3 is TGTGCCAGCAGTTACTCAATCGCCAGGGATTACGAGCAGTACTTC.

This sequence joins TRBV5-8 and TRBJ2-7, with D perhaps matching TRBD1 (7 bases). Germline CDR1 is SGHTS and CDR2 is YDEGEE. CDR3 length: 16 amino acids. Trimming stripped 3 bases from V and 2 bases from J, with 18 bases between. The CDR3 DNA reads TGTGCCAGCAGCTCGGAGGGGACAGAGATAACCTACGAGCAGTACTTC. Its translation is CASSSEGTEITYEQYF.

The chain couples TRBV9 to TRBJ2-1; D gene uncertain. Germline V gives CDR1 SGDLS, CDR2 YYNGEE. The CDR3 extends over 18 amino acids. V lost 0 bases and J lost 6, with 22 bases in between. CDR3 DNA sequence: TGTGCCAGCAGCGTAGAATCTCTTTGGCTCGAGGTCGCCAATGAGCAGTTCTTC. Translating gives CASSVESLWLEVANEQFF.

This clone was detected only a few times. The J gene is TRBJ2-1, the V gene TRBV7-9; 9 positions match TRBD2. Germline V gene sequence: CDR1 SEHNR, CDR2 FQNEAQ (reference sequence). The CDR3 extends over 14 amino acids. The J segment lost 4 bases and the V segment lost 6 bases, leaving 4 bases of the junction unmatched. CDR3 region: CASSSSGKYNEQFF. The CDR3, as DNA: TGTGCCAGCAGTTCTAGCGGGAAGTACAATGAGCAGTTCTTC.

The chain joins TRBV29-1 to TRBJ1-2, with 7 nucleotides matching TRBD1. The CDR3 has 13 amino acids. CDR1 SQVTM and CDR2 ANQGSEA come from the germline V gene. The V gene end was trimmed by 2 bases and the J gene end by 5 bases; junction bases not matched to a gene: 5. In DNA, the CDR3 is TGCAGCGTTGAAAGGGACAGCAGATATGGCTACACCTTC. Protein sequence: CSVERDSRYGYTF.

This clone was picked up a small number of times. The CDR3 here is CASSLVMGGPSYEQYF. Written as DNA, the CDR3 is TGTGCCAGCAGCTTGGTAATGGGGGGGCCCTCCTACGAGCAGTACTTC. The V gene is TRBV5-8, the J gene TRBJ2-7; perhaps TRBD2 as D (7 bases). This CDR3 has 16 amino acids. Germline CDR1 and CDR2: SGHTS and YDEGEE. V shed 0 bases and J shed 0 bases, with 13 bases lying between them.

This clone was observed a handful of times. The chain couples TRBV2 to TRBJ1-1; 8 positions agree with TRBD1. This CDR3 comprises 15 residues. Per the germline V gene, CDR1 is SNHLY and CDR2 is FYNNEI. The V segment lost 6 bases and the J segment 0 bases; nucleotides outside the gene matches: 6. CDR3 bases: TGTGCCAGCAGGGGGACAGGCCACATGAACACTGAAGCTTTCTTT. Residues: CASRGTGHMNTEAFF.

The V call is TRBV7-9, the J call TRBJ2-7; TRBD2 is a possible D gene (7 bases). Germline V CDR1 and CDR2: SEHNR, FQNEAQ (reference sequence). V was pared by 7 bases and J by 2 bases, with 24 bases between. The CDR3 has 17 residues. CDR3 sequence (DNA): TGTGCCAGCAAAGCTTCCGGTCAGGGGAGGGGAGCCTACGAGCAGTACTTC. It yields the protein CASKASGQGRGAYEQYF.

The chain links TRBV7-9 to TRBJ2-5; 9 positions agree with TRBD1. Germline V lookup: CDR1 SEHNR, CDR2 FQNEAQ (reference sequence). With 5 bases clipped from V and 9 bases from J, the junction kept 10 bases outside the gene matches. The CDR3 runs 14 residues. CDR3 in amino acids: CASSLRDRDTSQYF. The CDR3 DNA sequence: TGTGCCAGCAGCCTCAGGGACAGGGACACGTCCCAGTACTTC.

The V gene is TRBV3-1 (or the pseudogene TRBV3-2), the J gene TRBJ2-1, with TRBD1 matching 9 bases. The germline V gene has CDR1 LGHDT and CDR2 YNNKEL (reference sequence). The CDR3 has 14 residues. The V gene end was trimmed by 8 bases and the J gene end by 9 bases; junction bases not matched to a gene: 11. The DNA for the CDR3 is TGTGCCAGCGTCTCTACAACAGGGGGCGGTGAGCAGTTCTTC. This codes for CASVSTTGGGEQFF.